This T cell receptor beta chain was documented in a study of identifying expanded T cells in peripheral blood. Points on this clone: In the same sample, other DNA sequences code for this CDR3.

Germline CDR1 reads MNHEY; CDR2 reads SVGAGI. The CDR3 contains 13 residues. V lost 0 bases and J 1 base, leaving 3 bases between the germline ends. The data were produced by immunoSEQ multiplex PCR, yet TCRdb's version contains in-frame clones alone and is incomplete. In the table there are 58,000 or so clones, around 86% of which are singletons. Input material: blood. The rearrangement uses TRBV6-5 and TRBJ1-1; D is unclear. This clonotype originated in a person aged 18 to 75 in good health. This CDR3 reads CASSYSENTEAFF. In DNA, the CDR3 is TGTGCCAGCAGTTACTCTGAGAACACTGAAGCTTTCTTT.